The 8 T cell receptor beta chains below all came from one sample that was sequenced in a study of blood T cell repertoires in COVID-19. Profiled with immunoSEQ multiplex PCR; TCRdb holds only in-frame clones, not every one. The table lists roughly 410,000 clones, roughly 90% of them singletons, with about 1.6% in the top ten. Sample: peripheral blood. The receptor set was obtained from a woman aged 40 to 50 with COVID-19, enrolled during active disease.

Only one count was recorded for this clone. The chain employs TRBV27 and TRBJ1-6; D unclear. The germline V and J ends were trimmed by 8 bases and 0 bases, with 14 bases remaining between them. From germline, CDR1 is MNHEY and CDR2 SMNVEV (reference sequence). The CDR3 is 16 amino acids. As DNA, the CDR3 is TGTGCCAGCCGGGAGGACGGTCGCTCCTATAATTCACCCCTCCACTTT. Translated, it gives CASREDGRSYNSPLHF.

CDR3 DNA sequence: TGCGCCAGCAGCTTGGAGGGGTCTAGCACCGGGGAGCTGTTTTTT. Protein sequence: CASSLEGSSTGELFF. This chain connects TRBV5-1 to TRBJ2-2, with D perhaps matching TRBD1 (5 bases). The CDR3 is 15 residues long. Looked up from germline, CDR1 is SGHRS and CDR2 is YFSETQ. V lost 0 bases to trimming and J lost 4 bases, with 10 bases between them. Full variable domain (rest looked up from reference TRBV5-1 and TRBJ2-2): KAGVTQTPRYLIKTRGQQVTLSCSPISGHRSVSWYQQTPGQGLQFLFEYFSETQRNKGNFPGRFSGRQFSNSRSEMNVSTLELGDSALYLCASSLEGSSTGELFFGEGSRLTVL.

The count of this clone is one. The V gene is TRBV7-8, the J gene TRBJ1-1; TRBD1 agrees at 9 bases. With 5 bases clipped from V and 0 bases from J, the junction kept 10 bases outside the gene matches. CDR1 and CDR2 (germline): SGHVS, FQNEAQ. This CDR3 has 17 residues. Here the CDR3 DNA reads TGTGCCAGCAGCGTAGGGACAGGGCGCCCCATGAACACTGAAGCTTTCTTT. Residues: CASSVGTGRPMNTEAFF.

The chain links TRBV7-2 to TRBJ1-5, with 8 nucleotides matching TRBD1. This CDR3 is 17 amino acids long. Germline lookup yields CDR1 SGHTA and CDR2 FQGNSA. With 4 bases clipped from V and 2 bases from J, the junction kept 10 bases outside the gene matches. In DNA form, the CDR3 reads TGTGCCAGCAGCTACGGGGGCAGGGGGCTAGGCAATCAGCCCCAGCATTTT. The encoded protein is CASSYGGRGLGNQPQHF.

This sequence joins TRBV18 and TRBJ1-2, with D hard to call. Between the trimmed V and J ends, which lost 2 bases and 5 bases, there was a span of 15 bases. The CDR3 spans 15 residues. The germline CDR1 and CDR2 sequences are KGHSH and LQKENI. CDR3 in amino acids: CASSPNQGRGYGYTF. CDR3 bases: TGTGCCAGCTCACCAAATCAAGGCAGAGGTTATGGCTACACCTTC.

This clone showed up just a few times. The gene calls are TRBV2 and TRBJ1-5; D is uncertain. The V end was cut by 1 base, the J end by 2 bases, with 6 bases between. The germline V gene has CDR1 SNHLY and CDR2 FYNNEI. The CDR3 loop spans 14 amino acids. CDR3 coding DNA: TGTGCCAGCAGTGAAGACACAGGCAATCAGCCCCAGCATTTT. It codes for CASSEDTGNQPQHF.

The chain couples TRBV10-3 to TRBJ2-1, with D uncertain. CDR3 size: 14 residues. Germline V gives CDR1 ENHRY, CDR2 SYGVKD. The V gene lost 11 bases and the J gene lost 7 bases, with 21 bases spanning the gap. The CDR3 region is CASTLGAPSNEQFF. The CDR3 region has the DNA TGTGCCTCCACCCTGGGCGCCCCCTCGAATGAGCAGTTCTTC.

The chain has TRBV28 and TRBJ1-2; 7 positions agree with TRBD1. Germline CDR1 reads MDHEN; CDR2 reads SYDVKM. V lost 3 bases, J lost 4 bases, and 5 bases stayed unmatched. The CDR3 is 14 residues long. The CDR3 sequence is CASSFPGTAYGYTF. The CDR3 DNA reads TGTGCCAGCAGTTTCCCCGGGACAGCCTATGGCTACACCTTC.